This TCR beta chain was retrieved from a study of cytomegalovirus exposure and HLA in healthy donors. Study-level background: Earlier, 150 million to 200 million T cells were analyzed, and fewer than 120 million unique TCR beta sequences were found among them.

Study-wide findings and caveats: Reported performance of the classifier showed diagnosis of cytomegalovirus status with high specificity and sensitivity. Excluded: some indistinguishable V segments such as TRBV6-2 and TRBV6-3.

This PCR relied on a set of 60 Vbeta primers and 13 Jbeta primers. Produced via immunoSEQ multiplex PCR; TCRdb's table is partial and in-frame only. The data hold approximately 150,000 clones, with around 85% observed a single time. In its sample, this clone was seen a few times. The target antigen is unknown. Looked up from germline, CDR1 is MNHEY and CDR2 is SMNVEV (reference sequence). V trimming: 5 bases; J trimming: 3 bases; junction bases outside the gene matches: 4. The CDR3 extends over 15 amino acids. This receptor was taken from a man over 45 in good health and CMV-seropositive. The sequencing input was PBMCs. The rearrangement joins TRBV27 to TRBJ2-7; 13 bases map to TRBD2. The CDR3 protein is CASSARLAGGYEQYF. The CDR3 nucleotides are TGTGCCAGCAGTGCCCGACTAGCGGGAGGCTACGAGCAGTACTTC.